This T cell receptor (beta chain) appears in the sequencing data of a study of vaccination and CD4 T cells after COVID-19. Study details: Cells were stimulated with overlapping spike peptide pools from SARS-CoV-2, HCoV-NL63, HCoV-OC43 and HCoV-229E.

The CDR3 is 14 amino acids. Trimming at V came to 0 bases and at J to 5 bases, leaving 2 bases not matched to a gene. CDR1 and CDR2 from the germline V gene are MNHNS and SASEGT. Study-level findings and limits: Median roughly 90% of reactive clones detected in convalescent patients emerged only post-vaccination.

Treatment noted: 10-day PBMC culture with coronavirus spike peptide pools or control peptides (ViraFEST assay). In the ViraFEST assay, peptide-pool expansion preceded TCR sequencing of expanded clonotypes. Details on this clonotype: No antigen is known for it.

An Oncomine TCR Beta short-read assay was used to sequence the DNA from cultured CD4+ T cells. TCRdb fed the PCR reads into MiXCR, producing one record per CDR3 protein. The sample lists 9,500 to 10,000 distinct CDR3 sequences, about 25% seen once, with approximately 11% in the top ten. This receptor was taken from a human donor who had recovered from COVID-19. Specimen: CD4+ T cells from blood, cultured in vitro, collected after SARS-CoV-2 vaccination. The V gene is TRBV6-1, the J gene TRBJ2-7, with 9 bases identical to TRBD1. The DNA of the CDR3 is TGTGCCAGCAGTGAAGCGCGGACAGGGGACGAGCAGTACTTC. It encodes CASSEARTGDEQYF.